Sequencing of this T cell receptor beta chain was carried out in a study of blood T cells in healthy people across ages. Of note for this clonotype: What it binds is unknown.

General study results and limits: Since the PBMCs were unsorted, naive and antigen-experienced cells could not be conclusively compared. Diversity figures derived from one million T cells were judged to underestimate the true value.

Trimming shortened V by 6 bases and J by 1 base, and 13 bases separated the two germline ends. This CDR3 comprises 14 residues. Germline CDR1 reads MDHEN; CDR2 reads SYDVKM. A second PCR of roughly 7 to 11 cycles used a sample-barcoded 5' primer and a J-beta primer mix. TCRdb analysed the 5' RACE reads with MiXCR anew, one entry per CDR3 protein. The sample includes about 1,500,000 distinct CDR3 sequences, over 25% of them seen just once. Sample: blood. The source is a woman under 40 in good health. The chain recombines TRBV28 with TRBJ2-7, with D unclear. CDR3 in DNA: TGTGCCAGCAGGATAACGTCAGCGTCCTACGAGCAGTACTTC. This gives the protein CASRITSASYEQYF.